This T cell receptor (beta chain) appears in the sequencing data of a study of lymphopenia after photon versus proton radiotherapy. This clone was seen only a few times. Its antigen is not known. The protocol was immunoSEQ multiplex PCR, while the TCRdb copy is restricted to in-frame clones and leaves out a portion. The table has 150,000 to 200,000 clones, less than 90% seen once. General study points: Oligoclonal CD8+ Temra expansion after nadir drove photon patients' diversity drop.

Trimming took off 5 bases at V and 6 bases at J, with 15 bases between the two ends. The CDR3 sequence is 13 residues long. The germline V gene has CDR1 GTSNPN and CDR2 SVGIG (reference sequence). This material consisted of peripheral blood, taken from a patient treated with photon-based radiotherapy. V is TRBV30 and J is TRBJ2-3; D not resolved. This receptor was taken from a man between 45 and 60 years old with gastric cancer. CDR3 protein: CAWDARVRDTQYF. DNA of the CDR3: TGTGCCTGGGATGCCCGGGTGAGGGATACGCAGTATTTT.